Listed here are 31 T cell receptor beta chains from one sample, sequenced in a study of blood T cell repertoires in COVID-19. Only in-frame clones appear in the TCRdb table, and some are missing; sequencing was by immunoSEQ multiplex PCR. This table holds around 200,000 clones, more than 75% found once. Sequencing used peripheral blood. Every receptor here comes from a man aged 35 to 55 with active or convalescent COVID-19.

V and J are TRBV5-5 and TRBJ1-6; no clear D. V lost 1 base and J 7 bases, leaving 9 bases between the germline ends. Germline loops: CDR1 SGHKS, CDR2 YYEKEE (reference sequence). This CDR3 contains 14 residues. The CDR3 region has the DNA TGTGCCAGCAGCTTGCGCCAGACAAATTCACCCCTCCACTTT. Protein sequence: CASSLRQTNSPLHF.

This chain links TRBV6-1 with TRBJ1-1; D uncertain. The CDR3 is made up of 12 amino acids. V lost 3 bases, J lost 10 bases, and 12 bases lay in between. In germline, CDR1 is MNHNS, CDR2 SASEGT. CDR3 sequence (DNA): TGTGCCAGCAGTGATGTCTTGTCGGTAGCTTTCTTT. Its protein is CASSDVLSVAFF.

The chain has TRBV5-4 and TRBJ2-5, with TRBD1 as a possible D gene (6 bases). Germline values: CDR1 SGHNT, CDR2 YYREEE (reference sequence). V lost 4 bases and J lost 5, with 18 bases in between. This CDR3 contains 15 residues. This chain's CDR3 is CASSPPQGIQETQYF. The CDR3 region has the DNA TGTGCCAGCAGCCCACCTCAGGGGATTCAGGAGACCCAGTACTTC.

This sequence joins TRBV7-2 and TRBJ2-3; 12 bases match TRBD2. Germline CDR1 SGHTA, CDR2 FQGNSA. Unmatched junction bases numbered 9, after V lost 5 bases and J lost 0 bases. The CDR3 sequence is 18 residues long. The CDR3 is CASSQRASGGVSTDTQYF. The CDR3 nucleotides read TGTGCCAGCAGCCAGAGGGCTAGCGGGGGGGTTAGCACAGATACGCAGTATTTT. The entire variable domain, with the rest obtained from reference TRBV7-2 and TRBJ2-3, is as follows: GAGVSQSPSNKVTEKGKDVELRCDPISGHTALYWYRQSLGQGLEFLIYFQGNSAPDKSGLPSDRFSAERTGGSVSTLTIQRTQQEDSAVYLCASSQRASGGVSTDTQYFGPGTRLTVL.

This chain joins TRBV2 and TRBJ1-5; TRBD1 matches 7 bases. CDR3 length: 15 residues. Per the germline V gene, CDR1 is SNHLY and CDR2 is FYNNEI. The ends lost 6 bases at V and 4 bases at J; junction bases unmatched: 9. DNA for the CDR3: TGTGCCAGCAGGTCGACCGGGACAGAGAATCAGCCCCAGCATTTT. It yields the protein CASRSTGTENQPQHF.

CDR3 in amino acids: CASSLWPLDIRYEQYF. DNA for the CDR3: TGTGCCAGCAGCTTATGGCCCCTGGACATCAGATACGAGCAGTACTTC. The rearrangement links TRBV7-9 to TRBJ2-7, with D perhaps TRBD1 (5 bases). The CDR3 has 16 residues. Trimming shortened V by 2 bases and J by 4 bases, and 18 bases separated the two germline ends. The germline gives CDR1 SEHNR, CDR2 FQNEAQ (reference sequence).

V is TRBV6-5 and J is TRBJ1-2; 8 bases match TRBD1. The V gene's germline CDR1 is MNHEY and CDR2 SVGAGI. The V and J ends lost 6 bases and 3 bases, in that order; junction bases with no gene match: 6. This CDR3 contains 14 residues. CDR3 DNA sequence: TGTGCCAGCAGGAGATACAGGGGGGACTATGGCTACACCTTC. This gives the protein CASRRYRGDYGYTF.

This clone occurred once. The CDR3 sequence: CASSRGLGDTQYF. In nucleotides, the CDR3 is TGTGCCAGCAGTAGGGGTTTAGGGGATACGCAGTATTTT. The chain employs TRBV6-5 and TRBJ2-3, with D possibly being TRBD1 (5 bases). V lost 5 bases and J 6 bases, leaving 12 bases between the germline ends. The CDR3 has 13 residues. The germline CDR1 and CDR2 sequences are MNHEY and SVGAGI.

The J gene is TRBJ2-1, the V gene TRBV19, with TRBD1 identical over 10 bases. This CDR3 comprises 15 residues. After removal of 8 bases from V and 9 bases from J, the junction contained 13 bases not matched to a gene. Germline loops: CDR1 LNHDA, CDR2 SQIVND (reference sequence). The CDR3 DNA sequence: TGTGCCAGTCATTTCGGGACAGGGGATCGTGGTGAGCAGTTCTTC. This sequence encodes CASHFGTGDRGEQFF.

V usage is TRBV3-1 (or the pseudogene TRBV3-2) and J usage is TRBJ1-2; D ambiguous. Trimming took 4 bases from V and 4 from J, leaving 10 bases between them. The germline CDR1 and CDR2 sequences are LGHDT and YNNKEL (reference sequence). The length of the CDR3 is 13 residues. CDR3 sequence reads: CASSRRTGYGYTF. CDR3 bases: TGTGCCAGCAGCCGAAGAACCGGCTATGGCTACACCTTC.

The chain has TRBV18 and TRBJ2-7; the match to TRBD1 covers 8 bases. This CDR3 is built from 15 residues. CDR1 and CDR2 from the germline V gene are KGHSH and LQKENI. Trimming took 3 bases from V and 1 from J; bases not matched to a gene: 5. The CDR3 DNA follows: TGTGCCAGCTCACCCAGGGGGCGCGGATCCTACGAGCAGTACTTC. Translation: CASSPRGRGSYEQYF.

The chain employs TRBV18 and TRBJ1-1; D possibly corresponds to TRBD1 (5 bases). Germline V gene sequence: CDR1 KGHSH, CDR2 LQKENI. The CDR3 runs to 13 residues. V shed 2 bases and J shed 3 bases, with 7 bases lying between them. CDR3 sequence: CASSPGAYTEAFF. CDR3 DNA: TGTGCCAGCTCACCAGGGGCCTACACTGAAGCTTTCTTT.

This clone was recorded at least ten times. The chain links TRBV18 to TRBJ1-1, with D perhaps matching TRBD1 (5 bases). The CDR3 is 18 residues long. Trimming removed 2 bases at V and 2 bases at J, with 21 bases between. CDR1 and CDR2 from the germline V gene are KGHSH and LQKENI. The CDR3 is CASSPSRLLRGDNTEAFF. In nucleotides, the CDR3 is TGTGCCAGCTCACCAAGCCGACTTTTAAGGGGTGATAACACTGAAGCTTTCTTT.

This clone was observed once. The chain combines TRBV14 with TRBJ1-1; no reliable D call. CDR3 length equals 15 residues. From germline, CDR1 is SGHDN and CDR2 FVKESK. V was pared by 3 bases and J by 2 bases, with 13 bases between. The DNA of the CDR3 is TGTGCCAGCAGCCACCCCCTAGAGGGCAACACTGAAGCTTTCTTT. This encodes CASSHPLEGNTEAFF.

The V and J genes are TRBV30 and TRBJ1-5, with D possibly TRBD1 on 6 matching bases. The germline V gene has CDR1 GTSNPN and CDR2 SVGIG (reference sequence). This CDR3 region has 15 residues. Trimming left V 0 bases short and J 5 bases short, with 14 bases between. CDR3 sequence: CAWSVRGGWDQPQHF. CDR3 sequence (DNA): TGTGCCTGGAGTGTACGGGGGGGCTGGGATCAGCCCCAGCATTTT. Combining the CDR3 with reference TRBV30 and TRBJ1-5 gives the whole variable domain SQTIHQWPATLVQPVGSPLSLECTVEGTSNPNLYWYRQAAGRGLQLLFYSVGIGQISSEVPQNLSASRPQDRQFILSSKKLLLSDSGFYLCAWSVRGGWDQPQHFGDGTRLSIL.

The chain couples TRBV9 to TRBJ1-2; the D is unclear. CDR1 is SGDLS, CDR2 YYNGEE, per germline. The CDR3 loop spans 16 amino acids. V lost 2 bases and J lost 5, with 19 bases in between. The CDR3 here is CASSVSTQPDRYGYTF. The CDR3 coding sequence is TGTGCCAGCAGCGTCTCGACTCAACCAGACCGATATGGCTACACCTTC.

In the case of this clone: The germline gene is not matched at one end of the junction; a read error may be the cause. The V gene is TRBV9, the J gene TRBJ2-5; D possibly corresponds to TRBD1 (6 bases). CDR3 size: 14 residues. The V gene's germline CDR1 is SGDLS and CDR2 YYNGEE. Here the CDR3 reads CASSVDPGHQGLNF. The CDR3 nucleotides read TGTGCCAGCAGCGTAGACCCGGGACACCAGGGGCTAAACTTC.

This chain connects TRBV4-2 to TRBJ1-5; D is undetermined. The germline V and J ends were trimmed by 2 bases and 1 base, with 3 bases remaining between them. The germline V gene encodes CDR1 LGHNA and CDR2 YNFKEQ. This CDR3 has 13 amino acids. The CDR3 is CASSQTSNQPQHF. The DNA for the CDR3 is TGTGCCAGCAGCCAAACAAGCAATCAGCCCCAGCATTTT.

This rearrangement joins TRBV2 to TRBJ1-1; maybe TRBD1 (5 bases). The CDR3 has 15 amino acids. The germline V gene encodes CDR1 SNHLY and CDR2 FYNNEI. The V end was cut by 6 bases, the J end by 6 bases, with 20 bases between. Here the CDR3 reads CASRLHGAGEAEAFF. CDR3 sequence (DNA): TGTGCCAGCAGACTACACGGAGCGGGGGAGGCTGAAGCTTTCTTT.

This clone has only one observation. The rearrangement uses TRBV28 and TRBJ1-3; D is perhaps TRBD1 (6 bases). Per the germline V gene, CDR1 is MDHEN and CDR2 is SYDVKM. The CDR3 is 16 residues long. V was cut by 5 bases and J by 2 bases, with 16 bases left in between. The CDR3 DNA reads TGTGCCAGCAGTCCCATACAGGGTACAACTGGAAACACCATATATTTT. It codes for CASSPIQGTTGNTIYF. Together with reference TRBV28 and TRBJ1-3, the CDR3 gives the full variable domain: DVKVTQSSRYLVKRTGEKVFLECVQDMDHENMFWYRQDPGLGLRLIYFSYDVKMKEKGDIPEGYSVSREKKERFSLILESASTNQTSMYLCASSPIQGTTGNTIYFGEGSWLTVV.

This clone was found a few times. No DNA is shown, since the ends of the CDR3 on it are uncertain; the CDR3 is the one TCRdb lists. The chain employs TRBV24-1 and TRBJ2-3; TRBD2, the table's D call, lacks a check against the DNA. Ends included, the CDR3 has 14 residues. Germline values: CDR1 KGHDR, CDR2 SFDVKD. The CDR3 reads CATSSSGYTDTQYF.

There are a few counts of this clone. The chain is built from TRBV27 and TRBJ2-1; 7 bases are a match to TRBD1. This CDR3 comprises 15 residues. CDR1 is MNHEY, CDR2 SMNVEV, per germline (reference sequence). V trimming: 3 bases; J trimming: 6 bases; junction bases outside the gene matches: 8. In nucleotides, the CDR3 is TGTGCCAGCAGTTTCACAGGGGCGGTCGGCAATGAGCAGTTCTTC. Its translation: CASSFTGAVGNEQFF.

The chain links TRBV4-3 to TRBJ1-6, with 7 bases identical to TRBD1. The CDR3 is made up of 13 amino acids. Germline assignment: CDR1 LGHNA and CDR2 YSLEER. Trimming cost V 0 bases and J 10 bases; bases outside gene matches: 0. CDR3 residues: CASSQETGSPLHF. The CDR3 DNA reads as TGCGCCAGCAGCCAAGAGACAGGGTCACCCCTCCACTTT.

The CDR3 loop is CASSDRTGTYEQYF. The CDR3, as DNA: TGTGCCAGCAGCGACCGGACAGGGACCTACGAGCAGTACTTC. This rearrangement joins TRBV5-6 to TRBJ2-7, with TRBD1 identical over 8 bases. Germline CDR1 reads SGHDT; CDR2 reads YYEEEE. V gave up 4 bases and J gave up 2 bases; unmatched junction bases: 5. This CDR3 contains 14 residues. Full variable domain (outside the CDR3, taken from reference TRBV5-6 and TRBJ2-7): DAGVTQSPTHLIKTRGQQVTLRCSPKSGHDTVSWYQQALGQGPQFIFQYYEEEERQRGNFPDRFSGHQFPNYSSELNVNALLLGDSALYLCASSDRTGTYEQYFGPGTRLTVT.

CDR3 coding DNA: TGTGCCAGCAGGAAGACAGGGGGCGAAACTGAAGCTTTCTTT. Translation gives CASRKTGGETEAFF. V and J are TRBV6-5 and TRBJ1-1, with 10 positions matching TRBD1. Germline CDR1 reads MNHEY; CDR2 reads SVGAGI. The CDR3 is made up of 14 amino acids. V shed 6 bases, J shed 5 bases, and the junction held 6 bases outside the gene matches.

The chain links TRBV10-3 to TRBJ1-2; 7 bases match TRBD1. This CDR3 has 14 amino acids. V trimming: 6 bases; J trimming: 4 bases; junction bases outside the gene matches: 8. Per the germline V gene, CDR1 is ENHRY and CDR2 is SYGVKD. The CDR3 region is CAISDSGQVYGYTF. The CDR3 coding sequence is TGTGCCATCAGCGATAGCGGACAGGTCTATGGCTACACCTTC.

This rearrangement joins TRBV10-2 to TRBJ2-5; D might be TRBD1 (7 bases). The V gene lost 7 bases and the J gene lost 3 bases, with 12 bases spanning the gap. CDR3 length: 13 amino acids. CDR1 WSHSY and CDR2 SAAADI come from the germline V gene. CDR3 nucleotides: TGCGCCAGCAAGGAGGGGGCGAAAGAGACCCAGTACTTC. Translating gives CASKEGAKETQYF.

J is TRBJ1-1 and V is TRBV13, with TRBD1 matching over 7 bases. J gave up 1 base and V 3 bases, and 8 bases lay outside the gene matches. The CDR3 spans 16 residues. The germline CDR1 and CDR2 sequences are PRHDT and FYEKMQ (reference sequence). CDR3 in amino acids: CASSFPGTDSNTEAFF. CDR3 nucleotides: TGTGCCAGCAGCTTTCCCGGGACAGATTCGAACACTGAAGCTTTCTTT. Based on the CDR3 plus reference TRBV13 and TRBJ1-1, the full variable domain is AAGVIQSPRHLIKEKRETATLKCYPIPRHDTVYWYQQGPGQDPQFLISFYEKMQSDKGSIPDRFSAQQFSDYHSELNMSSLELGDSALYFCASSFPGTDSNTEAFFGQGTRLTVV.

V is TRBV6-6 and J is TRBJ1-2; D unclear. In germline, CDR1 is MNHNY, CDR2 SVGAGI (reference sequence). The CDR3 length is 13 residues. Trimming cost V 6 bases and J 4 bases, with 12 bases left between them. The CDR3 sequence: CASSPTSSYGYTF. In DNA, the CDR3 is TGTGCCAGCAGCCCCACCAGTTCCTATGGCTACACCTTC.

The CDR3 DNA reads as TGCGCCAGCAGCTGGGGGGGGCAGGATAATTCACCCCTCCACTTT. It specifies CASSWGGQDNSPLHF. V usage is TRBV5-1 and J usage is TRBJ1-6; maybe TRBD1 (6 bases). V lost 3 bases and J lost 5, with 12 bases in between. CDR3 length: 15 amino acids. The germline V gene has CDR1 SGHRS and CDR2 YFSETQ.

The V gene is TRBV29-1, the J gene TRBJ2-5, with 7 bases aligning to TRBD1. J was trimmed by 4 bases and V by 5 bases; bases with no gene match: 10. CDR1 is SQVTM and CDR2 is ANQGSEA in the germline V gene. CDR3 length: 14 amino acids. Here the CDR3 reads CSVSPGQSGETQYF. DNA for the CDR3: TGCAGCGTTAGTCCGGGACAGAGTGGAGAGACCCAGTACTTC.